The entry below gives a single TCR beta chain sequence along with its context. Antigen unknown. The CDR3 runs to 14 residues. Germline V lookup: CDR1 LNHDA, CDR2 SQIVND (reference sequence). V lost 2 bases, J lost 0 bases, and 5 bases lay in between. The data originate from a study of post-analysis software for immune sequencing data. Unique molecular identifiers featured in each of the TCR beta cDNA libraries. TCRdb processed the PCR reads anew with MiXCR; each CDR3 protein has one entry. The table includes around 770,000 distinct CDR3 sequences, under 60% detected once. Overall study findings and caveats: Pronounced co-clustering by F measure was evident among identically batched samples. Higher frequency in patients than in controls was seen for roughly five TRBV segments, with TRBV5-6, TRBV5-1 and TRBV20-1 among them. The normalized Chao1 diversity of multiple sclerosis patients was significantly lower than that of controls.

This sequence originates from a girl between 10 and 17 years old with multiple sclerosis. The genes are TRBV19 and TRBJ1-5; no clear D. Sequencing was carried out using blood. The CDR3 loop is CASSIWYSNQPQHF. The CDR3 coding sequence is TGTGCCAGTAGTATATGGTATAGCAATCAGCCCCAGCATTTT.